This T cell receptor beta chain was obtained from a study of blood T cell repertoires in COVID-19. On the study more broadly: There were acute and convalescent COVID-19 samples, and they came from the United States, Italy and Spain. PBMCs, B-cell-depleted T cells, or T cells provided the cDNA or gDNA that made up the material.

The authors' processing: Amplifying reference gene primers gave estimates of nucleated cell counts. The protocol was immunoSEQ multiplex PCR, while the TCRdb copy is restricted to in-frame clones and leaves out a portion. Clone size and the V and J calls come from that table; the DNA yielded D and trimming. The sample carries about 130,000 clones, about four fifths recorded once. V shed 3 bases and J shed 3 bases, with 9 bases lying between them. Looked up from germline, CDR1 is SGHRS and CDR2 is YFSETQ. The CDR3 consists of 14 residues. The J gene is TRBJ2-2, the V gene TRBV5-1; perhaps TRBD1 as D (5 bases). The sample was peripheral blood. The sequence was obtained from a man between 60 and 75 years old with acute or convalescent COVID-19. CDR3 region: CASSSSRDTGELFF. The CDR3, as DNA: TGCGCCAGCAGCTCCTCCAGGGACACCGGGGAGCTGTTTTTT. The complete variable domain, with remaining parts taken from reference TRBV5-1 and TRBJ2-2, reads KAGVTQTPRYLIKTRGQQVTLSCSPISGHRSVSWYQQTPGQGLQFLFEYFSETQRNKGNFPGRFSGRQFSNSRSEMNVSTLELGDSALYLCASSSSRDTGELFFGEGSRLTVL.